What follows are 23 T cell receptor beta chains derived from one specimen sequenced in a study of cytomegalovirus exposure and HLA in healthy donors (dated by TCRdb to about 2017). Libraries were constructed by the immunoSEQ multiplex PCR assay. The multiplex PCR relied on a mix of 60 forward primers for TCR Vbeta segments and 13 reverse primers for TCR Jbeta segments. In TCRdb, the immuneACCESS table is reduced to in-frame sequences with V and J assigned. These tables do not hold every clone; where another copy was compared, an unresolved V gene accounts for under half, and the others remain unexplained. The sample has approximately 210,000 clones on record, roughly 83% of them singletons. The ten most abundant clones make up around 0.42% of the sample. The source material was PBMCs. The receptor set was obtained from a male donor in good health and CMV-seropositive.

The J gene is TRBJ2-7, the V gene TRBV28, with 9 nucleotides matching TRBD2. The ends lost 1 base at V and 4 bases at J; junction bases unmatched: 8. CDR1 is MDHEN, CDR2 SYDVKM, per germline. This CDR3 is built from 16 residues. The CDR3 bases are TGTGCCAGCAGTTTATTTGGGCTAGCGGGACAGTACGAGCAGTACTTC. Its translation is CASSLFGLAGQYEQYF.

The CDR3 is CASSVVDILRGSEAFF. The CDR3 DNA sequence: TGTGCCAGCAGCGTAGTTGACATACTTCGAGGGTCTGAAGCTTTCTTT. The rearrangement uses TRBV9 and TRBJ1-1; D is unresolved. The CDR3 sequence is 16 residues long. The germline V gene has CDR1 SGDLS and CDR2 YYNGEE. V was trimmed by 0 bases and J by 6 bases, leaving 18 bases between them.

J is TRBJ1-1 and V is TRBV19, with 8 bases identical to TRBD1. From germline, CDR1 is LNHDA and CDR2 SQIVND (reference sequence). This CDR3 has 17 amino acids. With V trimmed by 5 bases and J by 10 bases, 21 bases remained unmatched. CDR3 loop: CASSAPTPGTGSQGAFF. The CDR3 coding sequence is TGTGCCAGTAGTGCACCCACACCCGGGACAGGATCTCAGGGAGCTTTCTTT.

This chain connects TRBV6-1 to TRBJ2-7, with D possibly being TRBD1 (5 bases). V was pared by 4 bases and J by 3 bases, with 10 bases between. The CDR3 runs to 13 residues. Germline lookup yields CDR1 MNHNS and CDR2 SASEGT. CDR3 sequence (DNA): TGTGCCAGCAGTGCTCGGACAATCTACGAGCAGTACTTC. Its translation is CASSARTIYEQYF.

The chain couples TRBV7-6 to TRBJ1-1, with TRBD1 matching 8 bases. Trimming took 4 bases from V and 1 from J; bases not matched to a gene: 2. Germline CDR1 is SGHVS and CDR2 is FNYEAQ. This CDR3 region has 14 residues. CDR3 in amino acids: CASSSGTGNTEAFF. CDR3 DNA sequence: TGTGCCAGCAGCTCGGGGACAGGGAACACTGAAGCTTTCTTT. The whole variable domain, filled in from reference TRBV7-6 and TRBJ1-1, reads GAGVSQSPRYKVTKRGQDVALRCDPISGHVSLYWYRQALGQGPEFLTYFNYEAQQDKSGLPNDRFSAERPEGSISTLTIQRTEQRDSAMYRCASSSGTGNTEAFFGQGTRLTVV.

The rearrangement uses TRBV14 and TRBJ2-3; 8 nucleotides agree with TRBD2. V trimming: 2 bases; J trimming: 4 bases; junction bases outside the gene matches: 5. This CDR3 has 15 amino acids. CDR1 SGHDN and CDR2 FVKESK come from the germline V gene. The CDR3 reads CASSQRGLASDTQYF. As DNA, the CDR3 is TGTGCCAGCAGCCAACGAGGACTAGCTTCAGATACGCAGTATTTT. The complete variable domain, with remaining parts taken from reference TRBV14 and TRBJ2-3, reads EAGVTQFPSHSVIEKGQTVTLRCDPISGHDNLYWYRRVMGKEIKFLLHFVKESKQDESGMPNNRFLAERTGGTYSTLKVQPAELEDSGVYFCASSQRGLASDTQYFGPGTRLTVL.

The gene calls are TRBV27 and TRBJ2-5; a weak D match, TRBD1 (5 bases). TRBJ2-7 explains the end of the DNA better; the J call may be wrong. CDR3 length equals 14 residues. CDR1 and CDR2 from the germline V gene are MNHEY and SMNVEV (reference sequence). This CDR3 is CASSFTGFGYEQYF. CDR3 bases: TGTGCCAGCAGCTTTACAGGTTTTGGTTACGAGCAGTACTTC.

The gene calls are TRBV9 and TRBJ1-1; 11 bases are a match to TRBD1. The CDR3 totals 15 residues. Germline CDR1 SGDLS, CDR2 YYNGEE. V lost 3 bases to trimming and J lost 7 bases; unmatched junction nucleotides: 8. The CDR3 is CASSAGQGVGFEAFF. Here the CDR3 DNA reads TGTGCCAGCAGCGCGGGACAGGGGGTTGGATTTGAAGCTTTCTTT.

This chain joins TRBV14 and TRBJ2-1; a possible D gene is TRBD2 (6 bases). Trimming took off 1 base at V and 15 bases at J, with 13 bases between the two ends. This CDR3 spans 12 amino acids. CDR1 is SGHDN, CDR2 FVKESK, per germline. As DNA, the CDR3 is TGTGCCAGCAGCCAAGCGGCGGGGCGTCCGTTCTTC. This codes for CASSQAAGRPFF. Full variable domain (missing parts from reference TRBV14 and TRBJ2-1): EAGVTQFPSHSVIEKGQTVTLRCDPISGHDNLYWYRRVMGKEIKFLLHFVKESKQDESGMPNNRFLAERTGGTYSTLKVQPAELEDSGVYFCASSQAAGRPFFGPGTRLTVL.

V gene TRBV19 combines with J gene TRBJ2-2, with 8 bases lining up with TRBD2. CDR3 size: 16 residues. The germline V gene encodes CDR1 LNHDA and CDR2 SQIVND (reference sequence). V was pared by 3 bases and J by 5 bases, with 8 bases of the junction left unmatched. The CDR3 region is CASSIGLAGSTGELFF. In DNA form, the CDR3 reads TGTGCCAGTAGTATTGGGCTAGCGGGTAGTACCGGGGAGCTGTTTTTT.

The chain is built from TRBV7-2 and TRBJ2-5; no reliable D call. The DNA end is a closer match to TRBJ2-7, so the J assignment may be wrong. Germline V lookup: CDR1 SGHTA, CDR2 FQGNSA. The CDR3 has 13 residues. The CDR3 reads CASSLVETSEQYF. CDR3 nucleotides: TGTGCCAGCAGCTTGGTCGAAACTTCCGAGCAGTACTTC.

The V and J genes are TRBV7-9 and TRBJ2-1, with 10 bases matching TRBD2. The trim removed 5 bases at V and 4 bases at J, leaving 8 bases unmatched. CDR1 and CDR2 (germline): SEHNR, FQNEAQ (reference sequence). The CDR3 sequence is 16 residues long. The CDR3 sequence is CASSPPRAGGYNEQFF. In DNA, the CDR3 is TGTGCCAGCAGCCCTCCCAGAGCGGGGGGGTACAATGAGCAGTTCTTC.

The rearrangement links TRBV7-2 to TRBJ2-5, with TRBD1 identical over 7 bases. The CDR3 sequence is 15 residues long. V shed 5 bases, J shed 5 bases, and the junction held 11 bases outside the gene matches. Germline CDR1 and CDR2: SGHTA and FQGNSA. The CDR3 here is CASSLLTGVQETQYF. The CDR3 bases are TGTGCCAGCAGCCTACTAACAGGGGTACAGGAGACCCAGTACTTC.

This clone has more than one count but fewer than ten. V and J are TRBV5-6 and TRBJ2-1, with TRBD2 matching 11 bases. The germline V gene has CDR1 SGHDT and CDR2 YYEEEE. The CDR3 is 15 amino acids. The V and J ends lost 4 bases and 4 bases, in that order; junction bases with no gene match: 4. CDR3: CASSIAGGPYNEQFF. CDR3 DNA: TGTGCCAGCAGCATAGCGGGGGGGCCTTACAATGAGCAGTTCTTC.

The chain uses TRBV2 and TRBJ2-3; 10 bases agree with TRBD1. The CDR3 consists of 16 residues. In germline, CDR1 is SNHLY, CDR2 FYNNEI. With 10 bases clipped from V and 4 bases from J, the junction kept 14 bases outside the gene matches. CDR3 in amino acids: CANGEPGQGRSDTQYF. The CDR3 DNA is TGTGCCAACGGGGAACCGGGACAGGGGAGATCAGATACGCAGTATTTT. Combining the CDR3 with reference TRBV2 and TRBJ2-3 gives the whole variable domain EPEVTQTPSHQVTQMGQEVILRCVPISNHLYFYWYRQILGQKVEFLVSFYNNEISEKSEIFDDQFSVERPDGSNFTLKIRSTKLEDSAMYFCANGEPGQGRSDTQYFGPGTRLTVL.

The chain is built from TRBV6-4 and TRBJ2-1, with TRBD2 matching 8 bases. Germline V gene lookup returns CDR1 MRHNA and CDR2 SNTAGT. The J segment lost 0 bases and the V segment lost 6 bases, leaving 19 bases of the junction unmatched. The CDR3 extends over 20 amino acids. The CDR3: CASRGSEIETSGSSYNEQFF. The CDR3 nucleotides are TGTGCCAGCAGGGGATCGGAAATTGAAACTAGCGGCAGCTCCTACAATGAGCAGTTCTTC.

The chain recombines TRBV18 with TRBJ1-2; possible D gene TRBD1, 5 bases. The CDR3 runs to 15 residues. Trimming shortened V by 8 bases and J by 0 bases, and 16 bases separated the two germline ends. The germline V gene has CDR1 KGHSH and CDR2 LQKENI. The CDR3 region has the DNA TGTGCCAGCCGAGATCAGGGTTCCTCTAACTATGGCTACACCTTC. This translates into CASRDQGSSNYGYTF.

The rearrangement joins TRBV19 to TRBJ1-5, with D unresolved. V lost 7 bases and J lost 4, with 8 bases in between. Germline V gene lookup returns CDR1 LNHDA and CDR2 SQIVND (reference sequence). The CDR3 loop spans 12 amino acids. The CDR3, as DNA: TGTGCCAGTATTGCGGGGAATCAGCCCCAGCATTTT. This codes for CASIAGNQPQHF. Drawing the rest from reference TRBV19 and TRBJ1-5, the complete variable domain is DGGITQSPKYLFRKEGQNVTLSCEQNLNHDAMYWYRQDPGQGLRLIYYSQIVNDFQKGDIAEGYSVSREKKESFPLTVTSAQKNPTAFYLCASIAGNQPQHFGDGTRLSIL.

The chain couples TRBV7-9 to TRBJ1-4; 8 nucleotides agree with TRBD1. J was trimmed by 3 bases and V by 4 bases; bases with no gene match: 4. In germline, CDR1 is SEHNR, CDR2 FQNEAQ (reference sequence). The CDR3 has 15 residues. CDR3: CASSSTGAPNEKLFF. As DNA, the CDR3 is TGTGCCAGCAGCTCGACAGGGGCGCCTAATGAAAAACTGTTTTTT.

The chain recombines TRBV25-1 with TRBJ2-3, with D tentatively TRBD2 (6 bases). In germline, CDR1 is MGHDK, CDR2 SYGVNS. V was pared by 1 base and J by 1 base, with 6 bases between. This CDR3 contains 14 residues. The CDR3, as DNA: TGTGCCAGCAGTGAATGGGAGGGCACAGATACGCAGTATTTT. Residues: CASSEWEGTDTQYF.

The chain recombines TRBV5-1 with TRBJ2-7, with 8 bases fitting TRBD1. CDR1 is SGHRS and CDR2 is YFSETQ in the germline V gene. The CDR3 runs to 14 residues. Germline trimming cut 4 bases from V and 4 bases from J; bases unmatched to any gene: 7. Here the CDR3 DNA reads TGCGCCAGCAGCGAAGGACAGGGTGGGTACGAGCAGTACTTC. Its translation: CASSEGQGGYEQYF.

V gene TRBV5-1 combines with J gene TRBJ2-7; 11 bases match TRBD2. CDR3 length: 19 residues. Germline V gene lookup returns CDR1 SGHRS and CDR2 YFSETQ. Trimming removed 0 bases from V and 1 base from J; junction bases left unmatched: 12. The CDR3 DNA is TGCGCCAGCAGCTTGGAACCCCGCGCGACTAGCGGGAAGTCCTACGAGCAGTACTTC. It specifies CASSLEPRATSGKSYEQYF. The entire variable domain, with the rest obtained from reference TRBV5-1 and TRBJ2-7, is as follows: KAGVTQTPRYLIKTRGQQVTLSCSPISGHRSVSWYQQTPGQGLQFLFEYFSETQRNKGNFPGRFSGRQFSNSRSEMNVSTLELGDSALYLCASSLEPRATSGKSYEQYFGPGTRLTVT.

The chain couples TRBV25-1 to TRBJ2-5; TRBD2 is a possible D gene (5 bases). Germline CDR1 reads MGHDK; CDR2 reads SYGVNS. The CDR3 length is 13 residues. Trimming removed 4 bases at V and 4 bases at J, with 10 bases between. For the CDR3, the DNA is TGTGCCAGCAGTGTAGGGAGTTTAGAGACCCAGTACTTC. It is translated as CASSVGSLETQYF.